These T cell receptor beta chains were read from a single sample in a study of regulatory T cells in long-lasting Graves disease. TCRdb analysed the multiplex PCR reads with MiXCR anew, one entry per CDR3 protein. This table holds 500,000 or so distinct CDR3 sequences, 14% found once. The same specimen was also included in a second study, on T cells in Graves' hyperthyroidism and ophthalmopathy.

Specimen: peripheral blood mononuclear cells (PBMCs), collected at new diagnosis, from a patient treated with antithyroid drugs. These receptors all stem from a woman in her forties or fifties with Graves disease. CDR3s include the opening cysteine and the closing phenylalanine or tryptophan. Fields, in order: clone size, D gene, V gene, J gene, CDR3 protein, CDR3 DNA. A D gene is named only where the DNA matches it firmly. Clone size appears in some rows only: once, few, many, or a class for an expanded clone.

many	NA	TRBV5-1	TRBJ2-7	CASSPRGSGQSSYEQYF	TGCGCCAGCAGCCCCCGGGGTAGCGGACAAAGCTCCTACGAGCAGTACTTC
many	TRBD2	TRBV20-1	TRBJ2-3	CSARDQVEASGSPDTQYF	TGCAGTGCTAGAGATCAGGTTGAGGCTAGCGGGAGTCCAGATACGCAGTATTTT
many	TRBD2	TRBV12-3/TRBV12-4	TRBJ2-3	CASTTGGPSTDTQYF	TGTGCCAGCACGACGGGAGGGCCCAGCACAGATACGCAGTATTTT
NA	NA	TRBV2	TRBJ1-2	CAFPLGPGYTF	TGTGCCTTTCCTTTAGGGCCTGGCTACACCTTC
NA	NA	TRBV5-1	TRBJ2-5	CASSPRADQETQYF	TGCGCCAGCAGTCCCCGGGCGGACCAAGAGACCCAGTACTTC
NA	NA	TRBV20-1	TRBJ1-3	CSAGFGGRSGNTIYF	TGCAGTGCTGGGTTTGGGGGGCGCTCTGGAAACACCATATATTTT
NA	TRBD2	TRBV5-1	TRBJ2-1	CASSLGAGLSYNEQFF	TGCGCCAGCAGCTTGGGAGCGGGACTTTCCTACAATGAGCAGTTCTTC
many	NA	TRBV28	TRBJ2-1	CATGADYNEQFF	TGTGCCACCGGGGCCGACTACAATGAGCAGTTCTTC
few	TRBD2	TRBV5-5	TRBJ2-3	CASSLGSGGTDTQYF	TGTGCCAGCAGCTTGGGCAGCGGGGGCACAGATACGCAGTATTTT
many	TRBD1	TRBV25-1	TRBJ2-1	CASSDLGGQGGINEQFF	TGTGCCAGCAGTGATTTGGGGGGACAGGGTGGGATCAATGAGCAGTTCTTC
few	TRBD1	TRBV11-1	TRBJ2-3	CASSSGDRVRDTQYF	TGTGCCAGCAGCTCTGGGGACAGGGTTAGAGATACGCAGTATTTT
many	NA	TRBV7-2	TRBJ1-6	CASSLAGAANSPLHF	TGTGCCAGCAGCTTAGCGGGGGCCGCGAATTCACCCCTCCACTTT
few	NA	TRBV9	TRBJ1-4	CASSGGGAVEKLFF	TGTGCCAGCAGCGGCGGAGGGGCGGTTGAAAAACTGTTTTTT
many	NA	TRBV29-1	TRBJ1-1	CSVEPRGGNTEAFF	TGCAGCGTGGAACCCCGGGGAGGGAACACTGAAGCTTTCTTT
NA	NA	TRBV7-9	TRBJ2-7	CASSLEGLEQYF	TGTGCCAGCAGCTTGGAAGGCTTGGAGCAGTACTTC
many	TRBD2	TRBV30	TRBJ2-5	CAGERGGGSKTQYF	TGTGCCGGCGAACGGGGGGGAGGGAGCAAGACCCAGTACTTC
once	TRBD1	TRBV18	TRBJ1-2	CASSPMDRELYGYTF	TGTGCCAGCTCACCCATGGACAGGGAGCTCTATGGCTACACCTTC
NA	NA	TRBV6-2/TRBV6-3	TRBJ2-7	CASTGVATGYEQYF	TGTGCCAGCACCGGAGTCGCCACTGGCTACGAGCAGTACTTC
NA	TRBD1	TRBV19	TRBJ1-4	CASSILPGTGAEKLFF	TGTGCCAGTAGTATCCTGCCCGGGACAGGGGCTGAAAAACTGTTTTTT
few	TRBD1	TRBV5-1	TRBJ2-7	CASSRIRTGQREQYF	TGCGCCAGCAGCCGGATAAGGACAGGGCAACGCGAGCAGTACTTC
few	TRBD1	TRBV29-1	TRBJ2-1	CSAIGTESYNEQFF	TGCAGCGCAATCGGGACAGAAAGCTACAATGAGCAGTTCTTC
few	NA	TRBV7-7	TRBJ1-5	CASSSGTIGSQPQHF	TGTGCTAGCAGCTCCGGGACGATTGGCAGTCAGCCCCAGCATTTT
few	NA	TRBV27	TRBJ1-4	CASRRTLTNEKLFF	TGTGCCAGCAGACGGACACTAACTAATGAAAAACTGTTTTTT
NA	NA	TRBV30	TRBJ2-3	CAWSTGILSTDTQYF	TGTGCCTGGTCGACAGGAATACTTAGCACAGATACGCAGTATTTT
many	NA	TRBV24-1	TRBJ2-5	CATSDSLAEETQYF	TGTGCCACCAGTGATTCCCTGGCGGAAGAGACCCAGTACTTC
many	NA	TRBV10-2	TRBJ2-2	CASSEGGSRELFF	TGCGCCAGCAGTGAGGGGGGGAGTCGGGAGCTGTTTTTT
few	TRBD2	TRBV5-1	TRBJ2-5	CASSFLLAGGGETQYF	TGCGCCAGCAGCTTTTTACTAGCGGGAGGCGGTGAGACCCAGTACTTC
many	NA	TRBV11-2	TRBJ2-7	CASSLGNHGSYEQYF	TGTGCCAGCAGCTTAGGTAATCACGGATCCTACGAGCAGTACTTC